These 11 T cell receptor beta chains were all obtained from the same sample, sequenced in a study of blood T cell repertoires in COVID-19. TCRdb's table, derived via immunoSEQ multiplex PCR, lists solely in-frame clones and lacks some. Of under 75,000 clones listed, almost 85% are singletons. The sequenced material came from peripheral blood. The receptor source for this set is a man in his 60s with COVID-19, enrolled during active disease.

CDR3 nucleotide sequence: TGTGCCAGCAGCATGGTCGAACGGGACAGGGGATTTCCGGCAACTAATGAAAAACTGTTTTTT. This gives the protein CASSMVERDRGFPATNEKLFF. V is TRBV12-1 and J is TRBJ1-4; TRBD1, the D gene given by the table, was not confirmed from the DNA. TRBV12-1 is a known pseudogene. The CDR3 consists of 21 residues.

V usage is TRBV29-1 and J usage is TRBJ2-4, with a possible D match to TRBD1 (6 bases). The CDR3 loop spans 13 amino acids. V was cut by 6 bases and J by 8 bases, with 17 bases left in between. Germline V gives CDR1 SQVTM, CDR2 ANQGSEA. The CDR3 DNA reads TGCAGCGTGACAGGACAGCTAGGAGACATTCAGTACTTC. It is translated as CSVTGQLGDIQYF.

The chain couples TRBV30 to TRBJ1-4, with a weak D call TRBD1 (6 bases). Germline-derived CDR1 and CDR2 are GTSNPN and SVGIG (reference sequence). The CDR3 totals 13 residues. V was shortened by 1 base and J by 5 bases, with 8 bases between the two germline ends. The CDR3 nucleotides read TGTGCCTGGAGTGGTACAGGGAATGAAAAACTGTTTTTT. As protein: CAWSGTGNEKLFF.

The chain couples TRBV9 to TRBJ2-7; D perhaps matches TRBD1 (6 bases). This CDR3 is built from 14 residues. Trimming took off 2 bases at V and 0 bases at J, with 9 bases between the two ends. Germline loops: CDR1 SGDLS, CDR2 YYNGEE. In nucleotides, the CDR3 is TGTGCCAGCAGCGTGGGACACTCCTCCTACGAGCAGTACTTC. Residues: CASSVGHSSYEQYF.

This sequence joins TRBV4-1 and TRBJ2-1; the match to TRBD1 covers 8 bases. The CDR3 is 13 amino acids. The germline V gene has CDR1 MGHRA and CDR2 YSYEKL. The trim removed 3 bases at V and 14 bases at J, leaving 9 bases unmatched. The CDR3 is CASSQDPGQGKFF. DNA of the CDR3: TGCGCCAGCAGCCAGGACCCCGGACAGGGAAAGTTCTTC.

This chain links TRBV5-5 with TRBJ1-4; D possibly corresponds to TRBD1 (6 bases). V was shortened by 3 bases and J by 4 bases, with 10 bases between the two germline ends. This CDR3 contains 14 residues. Germline assignment: CDR1 SGHKS and CDR2 YYEKEE (reference sequence). The DNA of the CDR3 is TGTGCCAGCAGCTATGGACAGATTAATGAAAAACTGTTTTTT. Amino acid sequence: CASSYGQINEKLFF.

The CDR3 DNA reads as TGCGCCAGCAGCTGGGGTGCTAGCGGTCAAGAGACCCAGTACTTC. Its translation is CASSWGASGQETQYF. The chain has TRBV5-1 and TRBJ2-5, with 7 bases that match TRBD2. V trimming: 3 bases; J trimming: 2 bases; junction bases outside the gene matches: 7. This CDR3 has 15 amino acids. Germline CDR1 reads SGHRS; CDR2 reads YFSETQ.

The J gene is TRBJ1-6, the V gene TRBV6-5; 7 bases line up with TRBD1. Losses at the gene ends were 0 bases for V and 8 bases for J; bases not matched to a gene: 4. Germline loops: CDR1 MNHEY, CDR2 SVGAGI. The CDR3 has 15 amino acids. The CDR3 nucleotides read TGTGCCAGCAGTTACTCGGGGCAGGGGGATTCACCCCTCCACTTT. Amino acids: CASSYSGQGDSPLHF.

The gene calls are TRBV5-1 and TRBJ1-1; no clear D. Germline values: CDR1 SGHRS, CDR2 YFSETQ. The CDR3 loop spans 15 amino acids. Trimming removed 0 bases from V and 1 base from J, with 10 bases in between. The chain's CDR3 is CASSLDGRENTEAFF. CDR3 DNA sequence: TGCGCCAGCAGCTTGGATGGACGGGAGAACACTGAAGCTTTCTTT.

The rearrangement joins TRBV7-9 to TRBJ2-1; the D gene is possibly TRBD2 (5 bases). This CDR3 spans 15 amino acids. V lost 0 bases, J lost 9 bases, and 15 bases lay in between. CDR1 and CDR2 (germline): SEHNR, FQNEAQ (reference sequence). The CDR3 DNA reads as TGTGCCAGCAGCTTAGCAGGGTTTAGACTAATTGAGCAGTTCTTC. Translation: CASSLAGFRLIEQFF. The full variable domain, its missing parts supplied by reference TRBV7-9 and TRBJ2-1, is DTGVSQNPRHKITKRGQNVTFRCDPISEHNRLYWYRQTLGQGPEFLTYFQNEAQLEKSRLLSDRFSAERPKGSFSTLEIQRTEQGDSAMYLCASSLAGFRLIEQFFGPGTRLTVL.

This clone was seen only a few times. The chain couples TRBV29-1 to TRBJ2-1, with 7 bases matching TRBD1. The CDR3 spans 15 residues. Germline CDR1 SQVTM, CDR2 ANQGSEA. J lost 4 bases, V lost 2 bases, and 8 bases had no gene match. CDR3 amino acids: CSVERNRGMYNEQFF. In DNA form, the CDR3 reads TGCAGCGTTGAAAGGAACAGGGGCATGTACAATGAGCAGTTCTTC.